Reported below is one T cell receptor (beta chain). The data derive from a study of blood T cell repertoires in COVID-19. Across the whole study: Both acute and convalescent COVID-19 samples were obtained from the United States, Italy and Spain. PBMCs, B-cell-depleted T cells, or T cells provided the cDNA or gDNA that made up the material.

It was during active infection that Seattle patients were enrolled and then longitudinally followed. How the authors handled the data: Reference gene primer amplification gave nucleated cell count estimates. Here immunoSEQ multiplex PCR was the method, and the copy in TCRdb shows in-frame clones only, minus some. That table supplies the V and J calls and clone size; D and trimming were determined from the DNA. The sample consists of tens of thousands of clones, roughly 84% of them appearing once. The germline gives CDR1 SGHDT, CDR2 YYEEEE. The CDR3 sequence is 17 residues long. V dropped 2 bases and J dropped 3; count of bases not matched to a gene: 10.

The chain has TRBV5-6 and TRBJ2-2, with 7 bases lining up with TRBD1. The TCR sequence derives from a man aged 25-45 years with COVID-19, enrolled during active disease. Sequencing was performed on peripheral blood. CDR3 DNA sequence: TGTGCCAGCAGCTTACTTGGGTGGCAGGGGGACACCGGGGAGCTGTTTTTT. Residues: CASSLLGWQGDTGELFF.